A selection of T cell receptor beta chains follows, all from one sample in a study of patients and donors after allogeneic stem cell transplantation. A single record per CDR3 protein comes from TCRdb applying MiXCR to the RT-PCR reads. The sample includes approximately 430,000 distinct CDR3 sequences, roughly 17% of them seen just once. Sequences were obtained from blood, either unsorted or a sorted T cell fraction (not recorded which). The source of these receptors is a human donor who was either an allogeneic HSCT recipient or a stem cell or donor lymphocyte infusion donor (not recorded which). It is not recorded whose cells these are; they may come from a transplant donor. CDR3s include the opening cysteine and the closing phenylalanine or tryptophan. D genes are given only for firm matches. Rows give clone size only sometimes, using once, few, many, or a class for an expanded clone.

V	J	D	length	size	DNA	CDR3
TRBV2	TRBJ2-5	-	14	-	TGTGCCAGCAGTGAAGGGGGTTTTACGGAGACCCAGTACTTC	CASSEGGFTETQYF
TRBV20-1	TRBJ1-6	-	17	few	TGCAGTGCTAGAGACTCCTGGATGGGCTCCTATAATTCACCCCTCCACTTT	CSARDSWMGSYNSPLHF
TRBV13	TRBJ2-1	-	14	-	TGTGCCAGCAGCACCCCCCCCATCCACAATGAGCAGTTCTTC	CASSTPPIHNEQFF
TRBV5-1	TRBJ2-7	-	15	-	TGCGCCAGCAGCTCCCCCGGGACACTGTCCTACGAGCAGTACTTC	CASSSPGTLSYEQYF
TRBV3-1	TRBJ2-4	-	15	-	TGTGCCAGCAGCCAGGACAGCCTTGCCAAAAACATTCAGTACTTC	CASSQDSLAKNIQYF
TRBV3-1	TRBJ2-3	-	13	-	TGTGCCAGCAGCCAAAGCAGGAGCGATACGCAGTATTTT	CASSQSRSDTQYF
TRBV20-1	TRBJ2-3	TRBD1	13	-	TGCAGTGCGAGACAGGGGGACTCTGATACGCAGTATTTT	CSARQGDSDTQYF
TRBV6-1	TRBJ1-6	-	17	few	TGTGCCAGCACGAGAGCCGGAACAGGGTTCAATAATTCACCCCTCCACTTT	CASTRAGTGFNNSPLHF
TRBV2	TRBJ2-3	TRBD2	19	few	TGTGCCAGCAGTGGACTAGCGGAGATCAGTAATCTTAGCACAGATACGCAGTATTTT	CASSGLAEISNLSTDTQYF
TRBV20-1	TRBJ1-1	-	14	few	TGCAGTGCTAGAGCGACAGAAAGGAACACTGAAGCTTTCTTT	CSARATERNTEAFF
TRBV18	TRBJ1-2	-	15	few	TGTGCCAGCTCACCCTGGCAGGGTGGCGCCTATGGCTACACCTTC	CASSPWQGGAYGYTF
TRBV20-1	TRBJ2-7	TRBD2	13	few	TGCAGTCCGAGGGCGGGGGGAGCCTACGAGCAGTACTTC	CSPRAGGAYEQYF
TRBV24-1	TRBJ2-1	TRBD2	18	few	TGTGCCACCAGTGACCCGACTAGCGGCAGCACCCACCCCCATGAGCAGTTCTTC	CATSDPTSGSTHPHEQFF
TRBV4-2	TRBJ2-7	TRBD1	15	few	TGTGCCAGCAGCCACCCTGACAGGGGCTCCTACGAGCAGTACTTC	CASSHPDRGSYEQYF
TRBV5-1	TRBJ2-3	-	15	many	TGCGCCAGCAGCTTGAATAGCGACAGCACAGATACGCAGTATTTT	CASSLNSDSTDTQYF
TRBV10-3	TRBJ2-1	TRBD1	16	many	TGTGCCATCAGTGAGACAGGGGGAGCCTCCTACAATGAGCAGTTCTTC	CAISETGGASYNEQFF
TRBV4-2	TRBJ2-5	TRBD1	16	few	TGTGCCAGCAGCAGAACTGCTGGACAGGGTCAAGAGACCCAGTACTTC	CASSRTAGQGQETQYF
TRBV6-1	TRBJ2-1	TRBD2	17	-	TGTGCCAGCAGTGAAGGAGGTAGCGGGATATATTACAATGAGCAGTTCTTC	CASSEGGSGIYYNEQFF
TRBV20-1	TRBJ2-2	-	15	-	TGCAGTGCTAGAGATTTGGGATTAGTCACCGGGGAGCTGTTTTTT	CSARDLGLVTGELFF
TRBV18	TRBJ2-5	TRBD1	13	-	TGTGCCAGCTCACCCCAGGGGGCGAAGACCCAGTACTTC	CASSPQGAKTQYF
TRBV5-1	TRBJ2-7	TRBD1	17	-	TGCGCCAGCAGCTTTGGGACAGGGGGCGCGAGGGCCGACGAGCAGTACTTC	CASSFGTGGARADEQYF
TRBV20-1	TRBJ2-3	-	15	-	TGCAGTGCTTCTCCCCCTAAGGTCGGCACAGATACGCAGTATTTT	CSASPPKVGTDTQYF
TRBV20-1	TRBJ2-1	-	15	-	TGCAGTGCCCGGAGAAGTGGGGGGTTGGGGAATGAGCAGTTCTTC	CSARRSGGLGNEQFF
TRBV7-9	TRBJ1-2	-	12	many	TGTGCCAGCAGCTTGCCTAGTGGTGGCTACACCTTC	CASSLPSGGYTF
TRBV20-1	TRBJ1-1	-	16	-	TGCAGTGCTAGAGGACTGGTAGGGTTGTTGAACACTGAAGCTTTCTTT	CSARGLVGLLNTEAFF
TRBV12-3/TRBV12-4	TRBJ1-1	-	13	many	TGTGCCAGCAGTTTCGGACGGTACACTGAAGCTTTCTTT	CASSFGRYTEAFF
TRBV2	TRBJ2-7	-	15	few	TGTGCCAGCAGTGTCGATCCAATTTCAGGGCCCGAGCAGTACTTC	CASSVDPISGPEQYF
TRBV27	TRBJ1-6	TRBD1	15	few	TGTGCCAGCAGTTTAGCAGGGGGCGGGAATTCACCCCTCCACTTT	CASSLAGGGNSPLHF
TRBV20-1	TRBJ2-7	-	15	-	TGCAGTGCTAGGAATCCGGGACACAGCTCCTACGAGCAGTACTTC	CSARNPGHSSYEQYF
TRBV20-1	TRBJ1-6	-	12	few	TGCAGTGCTAGCGACAGAAATTCACCCCTCCACTTT	CSASDRNSPLHF
TRBV6-1	TRBJ1-6	TRBD1	14	few	TGTGCCAGCAGTGACGGGACAGGCCTTCGACCCCTCCACTTT	CASSDGTGLRPLHF
TRBV13	TRBJ1-3	-	17	-	TGTGCCAGCAGCCGAAGGGCAGAGCTCAACTCTGGAAACACCATATATTTT	CASSRRAELNSGNTIYF
TRBV20-1	TRBJ2-7	-	13	few	TGCAGTGCTCCTGACACAAGTTTCTACGAGCAGTACTTC	CSAPDTSFYEQYF
TRBV20-1	TRBJ1-1	-	13	few	TGCAGTGCTAGGGGACCGGGGAACACTGAAGCTTTCTTT	CSARGPGNTEAFF
TRBV12-3/TRBV12-4	TRBJ2-7	-	14	many	TGTGCCAGCAGTTATCGACAGATTGTCCACGAGCAGTACTTC	CASSYRQIVHEQYF
TRBV5-6	TRBJ2-1	-	15	few	TGTGCCAGCAGCTTGGTGGGACTGAATGACAATGAGCAGTTCTTC	CASSLVGLNDNEQFF
TRBV5-1	TRBJ2-6	-	15	many	TGCGCCAGCAGCTTCGTAAGCTCTGGGGCCAACGTCCTGACTTTC	CASSFVSSGANVLTF
TRBV7-2	TRBJ2-2	TRBD2	17	-	TGTGCCAGCAGCCCCACCCCTAGCGGGCTAGGGCACGGGGAGCTGTTTTTT	CASSPTPSGLGHGELFF
TRBV5-1	TRBJ2-2	-	15	-	TGCGCCAGCAGCCGAGACAGCCGGAACACCGGGGAGCTGTTTTTT	CASSRDSRNTGELFF
TRBV6-4	TRBJ2-2	-	14	-	TGTGCCAGCAGTGACGGGGTCGGGGCCGGGGAGCTGTTTTTT	CASSDGVGAGELFF